The 8 T cell receptor beta chains presented below share a single source sample, sequenced in a study of CD8 T cells in Susac syndrome. Reverse transcription used roughly 0.5 to 1 ug RNA and random hexamers. TCRdb redid the calling of the immunoSEQ multiplex PCR reads with MiXCR, one entry per CDR3 protein. Of under 150,000 distinct CDR3 sequences listed, 94% were seen once; the top ten hold 0.25% to 0.3%. Sequencing was done on a sample of CD8+ T cells from PBMCs. The receptors derive from a human donor in good health.

The chain joins TRBV19 to TRBJ1-2; 8 bases align to TRBD1. The CDR3 has 12 residues. The germline gives CDR1 LNHDA, CDR2 SQIVND (reference sequence). V shed 9 bases and J 6 bases; nucleotides not matched to a gene: 6. The CDR3 DNA is TGTGCCAGCGTCCAGGGGGCCCATGGCTACACCTTC. This codes for CASVQGAHGYTF. Full variable domain (remainder filled in from reference TRBV19 and TRBJ1-2): DGGITQSPKYLFRKEGQNVTLSCEQNLNHDAMYWYRQDPGQGLRLIYYSQIVNDFQKGDIAEGYSVSREKKESFPLTVTSAQKNPTAFYLCASVQGAHGYTFGSGTRLTVV.

The V call is TRBV6-6, the J call TRBJ2-5, with 8 bases matching TRBD1. V was pared by 5 bases and J by 5 bases, with 13 bases of the junction left unmatched. Germline assignment: CDR1 MNHNY and CDR2 SVGAGI (reference sequence). The CDR3 runs 16 residues. The CDR3 DNA sequence: TGTGCCAGCAGTGCCGGGACAGGAGGGGTATGGGAGACCCAGTACTTC. It translates to CASSAGTGGVWETQYF.

V is TRBV9 and J is TRBJ2-2, with 12 nucleotides matching TRBD2. CDR3 size: 15 residues. J was trimmed by 1 base and V by 5 bases; bases with no gene match: 0. The V gene's germline CDR1 is SGDLS and CDR2 YYNGEE. CDR3 sequence: CASRGLAGNTGELFF. The CDR3 bases are TGTGCCAGCAGGGGACTAGCGGGGAACACCGGGGAGCTGTTTTTT.

The rearrangement joins TRBV20-1 to TRBJ1-4; weak D call: TRBD1 (6 bases). V lost 3 bases, J lost 8 bases, and 13 bases lay in between. The CDR3 consists of 13 residues. The germline gives CDR1 DFQATT, CDR2 SNEGSKA (reference sequence). CDR3 sequence reads: CSASPGVVEKLFF. CDR3 coding DNA: TGCAGTGCTAGCCCAGGGGTGGTCGAAAAACTGTTTTTT.

The chain couples TRBV28 to TRBJ2-7; D is tentatively TRBD1 or TRBD2 (5 bases each). Per the germline V gene, CDR1 is MDHEN and CDR2 is SYDVKM. V gave up 5 bases and J gave up 2 bases, with 16 bases separating them. This CDR3 has 15 amino acids. CDR3 nucleotides: TGTGCCAGCAGTCTCGGGACCCCTCGGCCCTACGAGCAGTACTTC. Translation gives CASSLGTPRPYEQYF.

The V call is TRBV4-3, the J call TRBJ2-5; D is possibly TRBD1 or TRBD2 (5 bases each). Per the germline V gene, CDR1 is LGHNA and CDR2 is YSLEER. CDR3 length: 15 residues. V gave up 1 base and J gave up 5 bases, with 14 bases separating them. The CDR3 loop reads CASSQVQGVGETQYF. DNA for the CDR3: TGCGCCAGCAGCCAAGTTCAGGGAGTTGGCGAGACCCAGTACTTC.

V is TRBV30 and J is TRBJ1-2; no firm D call. V was shortened by 4 bases and J by 4 bases, with 10 bases between the two germline ends. This CDR3 is 12 amino acids long. The germline V gene encodes CDR1 GTSNPN and CDR2 SVGIG (reference sequence). The CDR3: CAWNMLTYGYTF. The CDR3 DNA follows: TGTGCCTGGAATATGCTTACCTATGGCTACACCTTC.

V and J are TRBV27 and TRBJ1-3, with D possibly TRBD1 on 5 matching bases. The germline V and J ends were trimmed by 5 bases and 0 bases, with 17 bases remaining between them. Germline-derived CDR1 and CDR2 are MNHEY and SMNVEV (reference sequence). The CDR3 covers 17 residues. Here the CDR3 reads CASSRGTGPSSGNTIYF. CDR3 nucleotides: TGTGCCAGCAGTCGGGGGACTGGGCCCTCCTCTGGAAACACCATATATTTT.